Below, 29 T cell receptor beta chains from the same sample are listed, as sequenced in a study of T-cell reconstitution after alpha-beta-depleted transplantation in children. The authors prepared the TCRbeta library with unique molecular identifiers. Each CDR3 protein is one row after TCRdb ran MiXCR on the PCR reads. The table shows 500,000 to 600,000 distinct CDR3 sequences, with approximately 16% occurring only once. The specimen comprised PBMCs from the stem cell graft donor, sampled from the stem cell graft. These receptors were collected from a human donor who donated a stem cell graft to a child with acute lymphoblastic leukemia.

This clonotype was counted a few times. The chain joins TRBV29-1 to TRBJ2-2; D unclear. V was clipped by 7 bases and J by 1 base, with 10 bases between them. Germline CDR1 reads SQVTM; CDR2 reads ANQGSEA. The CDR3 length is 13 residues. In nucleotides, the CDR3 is TGCAGCGGGACCTTTGAGAACACCGGGGAGCTGTTTTTT. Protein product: CSGTFENTGELFF.

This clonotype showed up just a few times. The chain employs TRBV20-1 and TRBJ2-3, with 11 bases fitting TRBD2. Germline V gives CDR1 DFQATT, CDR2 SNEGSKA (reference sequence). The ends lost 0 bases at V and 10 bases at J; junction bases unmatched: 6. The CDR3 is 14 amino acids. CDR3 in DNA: TGCAGTGCTAGAGAGACACTAGCGGGAGCGTCGCAGTATTTT. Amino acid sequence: CSARETLAGASQYF.

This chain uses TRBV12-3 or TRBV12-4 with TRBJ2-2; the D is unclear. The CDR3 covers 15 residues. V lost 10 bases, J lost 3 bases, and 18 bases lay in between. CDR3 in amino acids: CAITEWAVDTGELFF. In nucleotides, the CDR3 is TGTGCCATCACGGAGTGGGCAGTCGACACCGGGGAGCTGTTTTTT.

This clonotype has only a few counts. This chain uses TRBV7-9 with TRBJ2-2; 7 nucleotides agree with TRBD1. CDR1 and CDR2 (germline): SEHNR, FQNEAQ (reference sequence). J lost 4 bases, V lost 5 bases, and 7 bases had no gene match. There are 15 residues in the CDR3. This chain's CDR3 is CASSVGQSGTGELFF. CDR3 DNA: TGTGCCAGCAGCGTGGGACAGTCGGGCACCGGGGAGCTGTTTTTT.

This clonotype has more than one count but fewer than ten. This chain's CDR3 is CASSDDYGYTF. CDR3 bases: TGTGCCAGCAGTGACGACTATGGCTACACCTTC. The chain couples TRBV12-3 or TRBV12-4 to TRBJ1-2; no clear D. The CDR3 totals 11 residues. Trimming removed 5 bases at V and 3 bases at J, with 4 bases between.

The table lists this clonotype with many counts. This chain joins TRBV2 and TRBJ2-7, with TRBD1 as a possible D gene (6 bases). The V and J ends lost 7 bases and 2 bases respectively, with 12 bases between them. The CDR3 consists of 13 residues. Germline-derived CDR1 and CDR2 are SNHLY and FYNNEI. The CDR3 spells CASIWDTPYEQYF. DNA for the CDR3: TGTGCCAGCATCTGGGACACACCCTACGAGCAGTACTTC.

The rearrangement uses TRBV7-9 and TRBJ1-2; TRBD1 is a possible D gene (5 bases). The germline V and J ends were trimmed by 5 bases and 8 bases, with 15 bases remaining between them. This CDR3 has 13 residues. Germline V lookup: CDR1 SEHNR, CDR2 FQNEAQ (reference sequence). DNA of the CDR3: TGTGCCAGCAGCCGGGGGGGTTTTGAGGGCTACACCTTC. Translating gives CASSRGGFEGYTF. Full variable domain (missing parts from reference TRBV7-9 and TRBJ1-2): DTGVSQNPRHKITKRGQNVTFRCDPISEHNRLYWYRQTLGQGPEFLTYFQNEAQLEKSRLLSDRFSAERPKGSFSTLEIQRTEQGDSAMYLCASSRGGFEGYTFGSGTRLTVV.

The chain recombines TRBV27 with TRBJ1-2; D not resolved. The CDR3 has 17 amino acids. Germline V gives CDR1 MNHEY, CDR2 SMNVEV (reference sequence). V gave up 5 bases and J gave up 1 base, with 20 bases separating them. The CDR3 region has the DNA TGTGCCAGCAGTCTTACCTACGACGGCGGCCGTAACTATGGCTACACCTTC. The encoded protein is CASSLTYDGGRNYGYTF.

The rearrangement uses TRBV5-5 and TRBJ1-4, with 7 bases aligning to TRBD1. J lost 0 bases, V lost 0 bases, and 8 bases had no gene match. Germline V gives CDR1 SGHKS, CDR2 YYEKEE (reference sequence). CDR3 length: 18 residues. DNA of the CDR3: TGTGCCAGCAGCTTGGGAGACAGGGTCATCTCAACTAATGAAAAACTGTTTTTT. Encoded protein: CASSLGDRVISTNEKLFF.

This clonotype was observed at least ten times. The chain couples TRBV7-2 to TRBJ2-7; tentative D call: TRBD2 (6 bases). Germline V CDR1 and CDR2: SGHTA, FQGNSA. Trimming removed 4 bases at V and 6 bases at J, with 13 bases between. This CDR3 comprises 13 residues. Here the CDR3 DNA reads TGTGCCAGCAGCTCGAGCCTAGCGACCGAGCAGTACTTC. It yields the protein CASSSSLATEQYF.

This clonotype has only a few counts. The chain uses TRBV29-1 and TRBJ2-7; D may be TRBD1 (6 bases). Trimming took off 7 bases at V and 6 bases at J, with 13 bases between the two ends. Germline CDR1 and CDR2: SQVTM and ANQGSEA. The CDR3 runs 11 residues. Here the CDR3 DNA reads TGCAGCGCTGTACAGGGCTCCGAGCAGTACTTC. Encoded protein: CSAVQGSEQYF.

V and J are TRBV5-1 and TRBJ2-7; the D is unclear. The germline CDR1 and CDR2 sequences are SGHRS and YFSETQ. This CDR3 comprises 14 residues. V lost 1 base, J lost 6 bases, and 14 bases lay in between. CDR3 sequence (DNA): TGCGCCAGCAGCTTGATCGGGCTTAAAGGCGAGCAGTACTTC. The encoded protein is CASSLIGLKGEQYF.

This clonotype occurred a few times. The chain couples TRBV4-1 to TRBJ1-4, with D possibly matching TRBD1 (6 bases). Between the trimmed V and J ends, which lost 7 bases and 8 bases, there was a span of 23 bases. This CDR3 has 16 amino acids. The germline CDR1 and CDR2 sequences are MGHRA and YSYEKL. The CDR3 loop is CASNSPGGNRHEKLFF. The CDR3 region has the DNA TGCGCCAGCAACTCGCCGGGGGGCAACAGGCACGAAAAACTGTTTTTT.

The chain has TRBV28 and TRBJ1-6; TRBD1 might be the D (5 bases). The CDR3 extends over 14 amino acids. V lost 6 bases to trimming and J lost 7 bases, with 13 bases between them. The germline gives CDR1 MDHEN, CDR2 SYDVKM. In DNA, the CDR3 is TGTGCCAGCAGCCCTCCAGGGCGGAATTCACCCCTCCACTTT. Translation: CASSPPGRNSPLHF.

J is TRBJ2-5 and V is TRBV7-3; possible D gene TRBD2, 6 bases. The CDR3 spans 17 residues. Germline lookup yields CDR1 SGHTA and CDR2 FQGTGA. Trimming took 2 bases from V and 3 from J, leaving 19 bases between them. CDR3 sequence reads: CASSLEGPGGGKETQYF. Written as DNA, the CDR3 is TGTGCCAGCAGCTTAGAGGGGCCCGGGGGAGGAAAAGAGACCCAGTACTTC.

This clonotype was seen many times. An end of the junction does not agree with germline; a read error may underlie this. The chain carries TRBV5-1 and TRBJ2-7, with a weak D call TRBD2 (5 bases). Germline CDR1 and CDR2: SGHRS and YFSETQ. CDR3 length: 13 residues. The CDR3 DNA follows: TGTGCCAGCAGTTTACCGGGGACCTACGAGCAGTACTTC. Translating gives CASSLPGTYEQYF.

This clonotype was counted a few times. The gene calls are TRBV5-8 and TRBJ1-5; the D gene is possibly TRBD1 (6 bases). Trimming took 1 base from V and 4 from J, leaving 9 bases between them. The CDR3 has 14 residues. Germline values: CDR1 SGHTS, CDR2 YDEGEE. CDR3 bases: TGTGCCAGCAGCTTGCTTAGGGGGAATCAGCCCCAGCATTTT. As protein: CASSLLRGNQPQHF.

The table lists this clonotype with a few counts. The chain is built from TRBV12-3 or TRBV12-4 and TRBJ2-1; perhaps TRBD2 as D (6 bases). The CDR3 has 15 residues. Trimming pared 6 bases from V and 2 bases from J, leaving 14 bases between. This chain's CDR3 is CASRLREVPYNEQFF. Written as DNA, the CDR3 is TGTGCCAGCAGACTCAGGGAGGTCCCCTACAATGAGCAGTTCTTC.

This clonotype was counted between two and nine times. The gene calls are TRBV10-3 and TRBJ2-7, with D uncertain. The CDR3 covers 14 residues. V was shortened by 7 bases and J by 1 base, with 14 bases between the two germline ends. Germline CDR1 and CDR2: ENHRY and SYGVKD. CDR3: CAIKNDDGSYEQYF. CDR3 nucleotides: TGTGCCATCAAGAACGATGACGGGTCCTACGAGCAGTACTTC.

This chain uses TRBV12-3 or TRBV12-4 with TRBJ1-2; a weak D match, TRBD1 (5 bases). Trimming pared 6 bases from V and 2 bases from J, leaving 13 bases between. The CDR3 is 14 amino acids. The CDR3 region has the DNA TGTGCCAGCAGCCCGGGGCCGACAAACTATGGCTACACCTTC. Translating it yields CASSPGPTNYGYTF.

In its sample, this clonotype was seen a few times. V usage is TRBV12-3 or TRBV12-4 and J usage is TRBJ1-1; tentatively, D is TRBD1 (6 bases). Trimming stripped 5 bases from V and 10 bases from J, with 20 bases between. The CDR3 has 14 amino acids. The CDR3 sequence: CASSPPTGLPGAFF. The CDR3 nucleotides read TGTGCCAGCAGTCCACCGACAGGCCTTCCGGGAGCTTTCTTT.

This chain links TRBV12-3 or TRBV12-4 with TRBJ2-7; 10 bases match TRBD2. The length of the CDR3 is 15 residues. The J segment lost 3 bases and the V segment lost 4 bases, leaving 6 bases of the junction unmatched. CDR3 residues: CASSSGLAEIYEQYF. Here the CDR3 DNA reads TGTGCCAGCAGTTCCGGACTAGCGGAAATCTACGAGCAGTACTTC.

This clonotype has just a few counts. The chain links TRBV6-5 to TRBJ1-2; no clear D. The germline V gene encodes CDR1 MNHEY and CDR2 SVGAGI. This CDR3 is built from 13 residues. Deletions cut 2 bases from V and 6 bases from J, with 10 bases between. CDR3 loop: CASSYREGNGYTF. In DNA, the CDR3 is TGTGCCAGCAGTTACAGGGAAGGGAATGGCTACACCTTC.

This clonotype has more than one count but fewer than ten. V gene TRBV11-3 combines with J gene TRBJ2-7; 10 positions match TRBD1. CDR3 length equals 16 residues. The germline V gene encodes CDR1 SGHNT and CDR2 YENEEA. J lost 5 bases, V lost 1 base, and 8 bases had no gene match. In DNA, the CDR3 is TGTGCCAGCAGCTTAGGGGACAGGGGCGTCTTCGACGAGCAGTACTTC. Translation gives CASSLGDRGVFDEQYF.

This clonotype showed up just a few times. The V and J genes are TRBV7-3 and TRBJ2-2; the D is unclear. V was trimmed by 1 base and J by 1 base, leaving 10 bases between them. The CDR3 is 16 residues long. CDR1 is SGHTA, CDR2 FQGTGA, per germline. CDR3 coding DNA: TGTGCCAGCAGCTTAAGGGGAAGTCTGAACACCGGGGAGCTGTTTTTT. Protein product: CASSLRGSLNTGELFF.

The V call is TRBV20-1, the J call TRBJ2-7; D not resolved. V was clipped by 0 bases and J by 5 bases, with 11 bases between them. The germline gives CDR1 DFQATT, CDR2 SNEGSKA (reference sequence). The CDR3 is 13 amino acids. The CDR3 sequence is CSAREYRSHEQYF. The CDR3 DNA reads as TGCAGTGCTAGAGAGTATAGAAGTCACGAGCAGTACTTC.

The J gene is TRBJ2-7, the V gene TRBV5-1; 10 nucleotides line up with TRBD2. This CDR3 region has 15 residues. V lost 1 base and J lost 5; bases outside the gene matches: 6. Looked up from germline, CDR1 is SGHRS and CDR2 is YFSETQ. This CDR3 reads CASSLLASGRDEQYF. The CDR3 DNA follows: TGCGCCAGCAGCTTGCTAGCTAGCGGGAGAGACGAGCAGTACTTC.

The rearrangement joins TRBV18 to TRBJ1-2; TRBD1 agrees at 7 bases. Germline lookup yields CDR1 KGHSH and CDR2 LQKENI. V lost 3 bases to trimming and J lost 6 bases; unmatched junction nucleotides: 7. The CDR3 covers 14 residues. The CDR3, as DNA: TGTGCCAGCTCACCGCGACAGGGAGGGGATGGCTACACCTTC. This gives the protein CASSPRQGGDGYTF. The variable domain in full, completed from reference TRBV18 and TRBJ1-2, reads NAGVMQNPRHLVRRRGQEARLRCSPMKGHSHVYWYRQLPEEGLKFMVYLQKENIIDESGMPKERFSAEFPKEGPSILRIQQVVRGDSAAYFCASSPRQGGDGYTFGSGTRLTVV.

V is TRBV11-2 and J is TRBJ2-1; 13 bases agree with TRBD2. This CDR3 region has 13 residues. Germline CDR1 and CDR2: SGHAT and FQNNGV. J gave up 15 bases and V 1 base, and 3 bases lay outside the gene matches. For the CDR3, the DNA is TGTGCCAGCAGCTTAGGGACTAGCGGGAGTCCGTTCTTC. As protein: CASSLGTSGSPFF. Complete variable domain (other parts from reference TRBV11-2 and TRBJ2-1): EAGVAQSPRYKIIEKRQSVAFWCNPISGHATLYWYQQILGQGPKLLIQFQNNGVVDDSQLPKDRFSAERLKGVDSTLKIQPAKLEDSAVYLCASSLGTSGSPFFGPGTRLTVL.